One and the same sample provided the 25 T cell receptor beta chains below, sequenced in a study of T cells in Graves' hyperthyroidism and ophthalmopathy. Amplification of TCR beta CDR3 regions used RNA as the template. HTBI primers drove first-round RT-PCR of the TCR CDR3. Using its own MiXCR run on the multiplex PCR reads, TCRdb lists one record per CDR3 protein. The sample lists about 640,000 distinct CDR3 sequences, roughly 15% occurring once. The sample consisted of blood. The origin of the receptors is a woman in her fifties or sixties with Graves' ophthalmopathy.

This clonotype has ten or more counts. The chain has TRBV3-1 and TRBJ1-1, with D unclear. Deletions cut 0 bases from V and 0 bases from J, with 5 bases between. CDR1 is LGHDT and CDR2 is YNNKEL in the germline V gene (reference sequence). This CDR3 is built from 14 residues. The CDR3 DNA is TGTGCCAGCAGCCAAGATAGGTTGAACACTGAAGCTTTCTTT. Its translation: CASSQDRLNTEAFF.

The gene calls are TRBV7-2 and TRBJ2-2; tentative D call: TRBD2 (6 bases). Trimming took 1 base from V and 6 from J, leaving 15 bases between them. Germline V gene sequence: CDR1 SGHTA, CDR2 FQGNSA. This CDR3 has 16 amino acids. CDR3 DNA: TGTGCCAGCAGCTTAGTTAGCAGGAGGGCCTCCGGGGAGCTGTTTTTT. Protein sequence: CASSLVSRRASGELFF.

This clonotype was detected many times. This sequence joins TRBV2 and TRBJ1-1; tentative D call: TRBD1 (5 bases). V was pared by 7 bases and J by 4 bases, with 10 bases between. In germline, CDR1 is SNHLY, CDR2 FYNNEI. The CDR3 totals 12 residues. CDR3 DNA sequence: TGTGCCAGCATCAGGGTCCTCACTGAAGCTTTCTTT. It specifies CASIRVLTEAFF.

This clonotype has just a few counts. This chain's CDR3 is CSVQRGYGYTF. CDR3 DNA: TGCAGCGTTCAAAGAGGCTATGGCTACACCTTC. The chain employs TRBV29-1 and TRBJ1-2; D not resolved. Germline CDR1 reads SQVTM; CDR2 reads ANQGSEA. The CDR3 totals 11 residues. V lost 5 bases, J lost 4 bases, and 8 bases lay in between.

The CDR3 nucleotides are TGCAGTGCCACAACCGGGACAGGGGGCCCTAGCCTAGAAGAGACCCAGTACTTC. Its translation: CSATTGTGGPSLEETQYF. The J gene is TRBJ2-5, the V gene TRBV20-1, with 12 bases matching TRBD1. V was clipped by 6 bases and J by 3 bases; unmatched bases: 17. CDR3 length equals 18 residues. Germline V gene data show CDR1 as DFQATT and CDR2 as SNEGSKA (reference sequence).

For this clonotype: A much more abundant neighbour one base away suggests this may be a read error. The chain has TRBV2 and TRBJ2-3; D might be TRBD2 (6 bases). The CDR3 runs to 18 residues. Per the germline V gene, CDR1 is SNHLY and CDR2 is FYNNEI. The CDR3 loop reads CASSDNRLERVSRDMQYF. The DNA for the CDR3 is TGTGCCAGCAGTGATAACCGACTAGAACGGGTTTCCAGAGATATGCAGTATTTT.

This rearrangement joins TRBV5-1 to TRBJ1-1; a weak D match, TRBD1 (5 bases). The CDR3 is 16 residues long. The V end lost 4 bases, the J end lost 4 bases, and 20 bases lay between the germline ends. Per the germline V gene, CDR1 is SGHRS and CDR2 is YFSETQ. This CDR3 reads CASSSGGRGLITEAFF. The CDR3 coding sequence is TGCGCCAGCAGCAGCGGGGGTCGAGGACTGATCACTGAAGCTTTCTTT.

This chain uses TRBV29-1 with TRBJ2-1; 9 nucleotides line up with TRBD1. The germline CDR1 and CDR2 sequences are SQVTM and ANQGSEA. The CDR3 totals 13 residues. Trimming removed 7 bases from V and 12 bases from J; junction bases left unmatched: 13. The CDR3 loop reads CSGGTGRESWQFF. In DNA form, the CDR3 reads TGCAGCGGAGGGACAGGGCGCGAGAGTTGGCAGTTCTTC.

The rearrangement links TRBV10-3 to TRBJ2-7, with 7 bases identical to TRBD2. CDR3 length: 13 residues. Germline V gives CDR1 ENHRY, CDR2 SYGVKD. V gave up 7 bases and J gave up 5 bases; unmatched junction bases: 8. The CDR3 region is CAITTDTSDEQYF. Here the CDR3 DNA reads TGTGCCATCACCACCGATACTAGCGACGAGCAGTACTTC.

This clonotype was picked up one time. The V call is TRBV18, the J call TRBJ2-7; 7 bases line up with TRBD2. CDR3 size: 17 residues. The trim removed 2 bases at V and 2 bases at J, leaving 12 bases unmatched. CDR1 is KGHSH, CDR2 LQKENI, per germline. The CDR3 loop is CASSPGLSGTLPYEQYF. CDR3 DNA sequence: TGTGCCAGCTCACCAGGGTTAAGCGGGACGTTACCCTACGAGCAGTACTTC.

This clonotype showed up many times. The chain uses TRBV7-9 and TRBJ1-2; weak D call: TRBD1 (5 bases). The germline V gene has CDR1 SEHNR and CDR2 FQNEAQ (reference sequence). Trimming took off 5 bases at V and 7 bases at J, with 17 bases between the two ends. The CDR3 extends over 14 amino acids. The CDR3 loop is CASSPWGRGSGYTF. In DNA form, the CDR3 reads TGTGCCAGCAGCCCCTGGGGCCGCGGAAGTGGCTACACCTTC. Variable domain in full (rest from reference TRBV7-9 and TRBJ1-2): DTGVSQNPRHKITKRGQNVTFRCDPISEHNRLYWYRQTLGQGPEFLTYFQNEAQLEKSRLLSDRFSAERPKGSFSTLEIQRTEQGDSAMYLCASSPWGRGSGYTFGSGTRLTVV.

Comment on this clonotype: One base away lies a much larger clone, so this may be a sequencing read error. This chain joins TRBV6-2 or TRBV6-3 and TRBJ2-1; TRBD2 agrees at 11 bases. CDR1 and CDR2 (germline): MNHEY, SVGEGT. CDR3 size: 20 residues. Here the CDR3 reads CASSFIPGLAAPSSYNKQFF. CDR3 coding DNA: TGTGCCAGCAGTTTCATACCGGGACTAGCGGCCCCATCCTCCTACAATAAGCAGTTCTTC.

At least ten counts were recorded for this clonotype. J is TRBJ2-7 and V is TRBV6-1, with TRBD2 matching 12 bases. The ends lost 1 base at V and 2 bases at J; junction bases unmatched: 0. The CDR3 covers 15 residues. Per the germline V gene, CDR1 is MNHNS and CDR2 is SASEGT. The CDR3 sequence: CASSEGTSGTYEQYF. In DNA form, the CDR3 reads TGTGCCAGCAGTGAAGGGACTAGCGGGACCTACGAGCAGTACTTC.

The chain employs TRBV5-6 and TRBJ2-4; a possible D gene is TRBD1 (6 bases). CDR1 is SGHDT and CDR2 is YYEEEE in the germline V gene. With 4 bases removed from V and 1 base from J, the gap between germline ends came to 33 bases. The CDR3 is 22 residues long. The CDR3 DNA reads TGTGCCAGCAGCGGCGTCCGTTGGAATCGGGACACCGAGTTTTACGCCAAAAACATTCAGTACTTC. Translating gives CASSGVRWNRDTEFYAKNIQYF.

CDR3 sequence: CSVDFSDANYGYTF. DNA of the CDR3: TGCAGCGTTGATTTCTCAGACGCTAACTATGGCTACACCTTC. The gene calls are TRBV29-1 and TRBJ1-2; no clear D gene. The germline gives CDR1 SQVTM, CDR2 ANQGSEA. The CDR3 runs 14 residues. V shed 3 bases and J shed 0 bases, with 11 bases lying between them.

This chain joins TRBV7-9 and TRBJ2-2; D call uncertain. The V end lost 3 bases, the J end lost 1 base, and 9 bases lay between the germline ends. CDR1 SEHNR and CDR2 FQNEAQ come from the germline V gene (reference sequence). The CDR3 sequence is 15 residues long. The CDR3 sequence is CASSFLVGNTGELFF. CDR3 in DNA: TGTGCCAGCAGCTTCCTAGTGGGGAACACCGGGGAGCTGTTTTTT.

This clonotype was counted many times. This sequence joins TRBV20-1 and TRBJ1-2; D is unclear. Trimming cost V 1 base and J 9 bases, with 9 bases left between them. Germline CDR1 DFQATT, CDR2 SNEGSKA (reference sequence). The CDR3 runs 11 residues. CDR3 amino acids: CSARARIRYTF. In DNA, the CDR3 is TGCAGTGCTAGAGCCAGGATACGCTACACCTTC.

This clonotype was observed at least ten times. The chain employs TRBV18 and TRBJ2-5, with unresolved D. Germline lookup yields CDR1 KGHSH and CDR2 LQKENI. V dropped 1 base and J dropped 5 bases, with 14 bases sitting between them. CDR3 length: 15 amino acids. CDR3 in DNA: TGTGCCAGCTCACCACAAGTGGGCAGCAGGGAGACCCAGTACTTC. Residues: CASSPQVGSRETQYF.

The chain combines TRBV20-1 with TRBJ1-1, with 7 bases that match TRBD1. CDR1 is DFQATT, CDR2 SNEGSKA, per germline (reference sequence). V shed 1 base, J shed 5 bases, and the junction held 7 bases outside the gene matches. CDR3 length: 14 amino acids. DNA of the CDR3: TGCAGTGCTAGAGGGGAGGGGGCGGGGACTGAAGCTTTCTTT. As protein: CSARGEGAGTEAFF.

This clonotype showed up many times. V usage is TRBV5-1 and J usage is TRBJ2-3; D remains unclear. From germline, CDR1 is SGHRS and CDR2 YFSETQ. This CDR3 has 14 amino acids. The V gene lost 0 bases and the J gene lost 1 base, with 6 bases spanning the gap. Here the CDR3 DNA reads TGCGCCAGCAGCTTGGGGGTAGGCACAGATACGCAGTATTTT. It yields the protein CASSLGVGTDTQYF.

This clonotype was counted only a few times. The chain employs TRBV6-6 and TRBJ1-4; D is unclear. The CDR3 spans 16 residues. Germline V gene lookup returns CDR1 MNHNY and CDR2 SVGAGI (reference sequence). V was trimmed by 0 bases and J by 8 bases, leaving 16 bases between them. The CDR3 loop is CASSYSSGSAGEKLFF. The CDR3 nucleotides are TGTGCCAGCAGTTACTCGTCCGGAAGTGCGGGCGAAAAACTGTTTTTT.

This clonotype was found many times. This chain connects TRBV18 to TRBJ2-1, with 8 bases that match TRBD2. The CDR3 has 14 amino acids. Germline V CDR1 and CDR2: KGHSH, LQKENI. The trim removed 0 bases at V and 5 bases at J, leaving 0 bases unmatched. The CDR3 DNA is TGTGCCAGCTCACCACCGACTAGCGACAATGAGCAGTTCTTC. Amino acids: CASSPPTSDNEQFF.

As to this clonotype: Sequence at one end of the junction differs from germline and may be a read error. V gene TRBV28 combines with J gene TRBJ2-1; D gene unclear. The CDR3 contains 15 residues. CDR1 is MDHEN, CDR2 SYDVKM, per germline. The CDR3 bases are TGTGCCACCAACCTTGAAGGGTACCCCTACAATGGGCAGTTCTTC. Translated: CATNLEGYPYNGQFF.

At least ten counts were recorded for this clonotype. V usage is TRBV13 and J usage is TRBJ2-1, with TRBD1 as a possible D gene (5 bases). The CDR3 has 13 residues. CDR1 PRHDT and CDR2 FYEKMQ come from the germline V gene (reference sequence). V dropped 4 bases and J dropped 10 bases, with 14 bases sitting between them. The CDR3 protein is CASSSQGSAEQFF. Here the CDR3 DNA reads TGTGCCAGCAGCTCCCAGGGTAGTGCGGAGCAGTTCTTC. The complete variable domain, with remaining parts taken from reference TRBV13 and TRBJ2-1, reads AAGVIQSPRHLIKEKRETATLKCYPIPRHDTVYWYQQGPGQDPQFLISFYEKMQSDKGSIPDRFSAQQFSDYHSELNMSSLELGDSALYFCASSSQGSAEQFFGPGTRLTVL.

This clonotype came up a few times. The rearrangement links TRBV11-2 to TRBJ1-2; no definite D call. Germline lookup yields CDR1 SGHAT and CDR2 FQNNGV. Between the trimmed V and J ends, which lost 1 base and 6 bases, there was a span of 3 bases. The CDR3 loop spans 11 amino acids. Here the CDR3 reads CASSLGNGYTF. In DNA form, the CDR3 reads TGTGCCAGCAGCTTAGGGAATGGCTACACCTTC.